A selection of T cell receptor beta chains follows, all from one sample in a study of blood T cell repertoires in COVID-19. Sequencing was performed with immunoSEQ multiplex PCR; in TCRdb, only in-frame clones are kept and a portion is missing. Of 100,000 to 150,000 clones in the sample, approximately 90% were seen once. The specimen sequenced was peripheral blood. These receptors were taken from a man in his forties or fifties with COVID-19, enrolled during active disease. Both conserved end residues are part of each CDR3. A D gene is named only where the DNA matches it firmly. Expanded clones are given a class, and other clones once, few, many or no size at all.

V gene: TRBV6-6; clone size: -; J gene: TRBJ1-3; D gene: -; CDR3 protein: CASSRTTVPSGNTIYF; CDR3 DNA: TGTGCCAGCAGTCGAACGACAGTGCCCTCTGGAAACACCATATATTTT
V gene: TRBV9; clone size: -; J gene: TRBJ2-7; D gene: TRBD2; CDR3 protein: CASRRTSGIPYEQYF; CDR3 DNA: TGTGCCAGCAGAAGGACTAGCGGGATACCCTACGAGCAGTACTTC
V gene: TRBV30; clone size: -; J gene: TRBJ2-3; D gene: TRBD2; CDR3 protein: CAWRAGVGDTQYF; CDR3 DNA: TGTGCCTGGAGAGCGGGAGTCGGAGATACGCAGTATTTT
V gene: TRBV5-1; clone size: -; J gene: TRBJ1-1; D gene: -; CDR3 protein: CASSVDMNTEAFF; CDR3 DNA: TGCGCCAGCAGCGTGGACATGAACACTGAAGCTTTCTTT
V gene: TRBV15; clone size: -; J gene: TRBJ2-3; D gene: TRBD2; CDR3 protein: CATSTRLAGGTDTQYF; CDR3 DNA: TGTGCCACCAGCACCCGACTAGCGGGAGGGACAGATACGCAGTATTTT
V gene: TRBV9; clone size: -; J gene: TRBJ2-7; D gene: -; CDR3 protein: CASSVSGGSSYEQYF; CDR3 DNA: TGTGCCAGCAGCGTATCTGGGGGGAGCTCCTACGAGCAGTACTTC
V gene: TRBV5-1; clone size: -; J gene: TRBJ1-6; D gene: TRBD1; CDR3 protein: CASSPGTGGTPLHF; CDR3 DNA: TGCGCCAGCAGCCCCGGGACAGGGGGAACACCCCTCCACTTT
V gene: TRBV7-2; clone size: -; J gene: TRBJ2-3; D gene: TRBD1; CDR3 protein: CASSGPGQGDQDTQYF; CDR3 DNA: TGTGCCAGCAGCGGACCGGGACAGGGAGATCAAGATACGCAGTATTTT
V gene: TRBV6-5; clone size: -; J gene: TRBJ2-7; D gene: TRBD2; CDR3 protein: CASSQGLTYEQYF; CDR3 DNA: TGTGCCAGCAGTCAGGGACTAACCTACGAGCAGTACTTC
V gene: TRBV28; clone size: -; J gene: TRBJ2-7; D gene: TRBD2; CDR3 protein: CASSAAGGRSGSYEQYF; CDR3 DNA: TGTGCCAGCAGCGCCGCCGGGGGGAGAAGCGGGTCCTACGAGCAGTACTTC
V gene: TRBV5-1; clone size: -; J gene: TRBJ1-2; D gene: -; CDR3 protein: CASSEMGGSNYGYTF; CDR3 DNA: TGCGCCAGCAGCGAAATGGGAGGATCTAACTATGGCTACACCTTC
V gene: TRBV5-1; clone size: -; J gene: TRBJ2-1; D gene: TRBD2; CDR3 protein: CASSSSGSGGNEQFF; CDR3 DNA: TGCGCCAGCAGCTCAAGCGGGAGTGGCGGGAATGAGCAGTTCTTC
V gene: TRBV24-1; clone size: -; J gene: TRBJ2-1; D gene: TRBD2; CDR3 protein: CATSDFLTGGVYEQFF; CDR3 DNA: TGTGCCACCAGTGATTTTCTAACGGGAGGAGTATATGAGCAGTTCTTC
V gene: TRBV28; clone size: -; J gene: TRBJ2-2; D gene: -; CDR3 protein: CASSLEEGYRSPGELFF; CDR3 DNA: TGTGCCAGCAGTTTGGAGGAGGGGTACAGGAGCCCCGGGGAGCTGTTTTTT
V gene: TRBV21-1; clone size: -; J gene: TRBJ2-1; D gene: -; CDR3 protein: CASSKAKREDNEQFF; CDR3 DNA: TGTGCCAGCAGCAAAGCCAAGCGGGAGGACAATGAGCAGTTCTTC
V gene: TRBV19; clone size: many; J gene: TRBJ1-5; D gene: -; CDR3 protein: CASSIRAEQPQHF; CDR3 DNA: TGTGCCAGTAGTATCAGGGCCGAACAGCCCCAGCATTTT
V gene: TRBV4-1; clone size: few; J gene: TRBJ1-6; D gene: -; CDR3 protein: CASSQDRSSYNSPLHF; CDR3 DNA: TGCGCCAGCAGCCAAGATAGGAGCTCCTATAATTCACCCCTCCACTTT
V gene: TRBV6-1; clone size: -; J gene: TRBJ1-2; D gene: -; CDR3 protein: CASSEFVRTRDNYGYTF; CDR3 DNA: TGTGCCAGCAGTGAATTTGTGAGGACACGAGATAACTATGGCTACACCTTC
V gene: TRBV3-1/TRBV3-2; clone size: -; J gene: TRBJ1-2; D gene: TRBD1; CDR3 protein: CASSDRDRYSGYTF; CDR3 DNA: TGTGCCAGCAGCGACCGGGACAGGTACTCCGGCTACACCTTC
V gene: TRBV4-2; clone size: once; J gene: TRBJ1-1; D gene: -; CDR3 protein: CASSPSAGERNTEAFF; CDR3 DNA: TGTGCCAGCAGCCCATCAGCCGGGGAGAGGAACACTGAAGCTTTCTTT
V gene: TRBV10-1; clone size: -; J gene: TRBJ2-1; D gene: TRBD1; CDR3 protein: CASSRGQGNDNEQFF; CDR3 DNA: TGCGCCAGCAGCCGAGGACAGGGCAATGACAATGAGCAGTTCTTC
V gene: TRBV28; clone size: few; J gene: TRBJ1-3; D gene: TRBD1; CDR3 protein: CASSSLTGARSGNTIYF; CDR3 DNA: TGTGCCAGCAGTTCCCTGACAGGGGCCCGCTCTGGAAACACCATATATTTT
V gene: TRBV5-6; clone size: -; J gene: TRBJ1-6; D gene: TRBD1; CDR3 protein: CASSLGQGGSPLHF; CDR3 DNA: TGTGCCAGCAGCTTGGGACAGGGCGGATCACCCCTCCACTTT
V gene: TRBV30; clone size: -; J gene: TRBJ1-1; D gene: -; CDR3 protein: CAWKGELDTEAFF; CDR3 DNA: TGTGCCTGGAAAGGAGAGTTGGACACTGAAGCTTTCTTT
V gene: TRBV5-1; clone size: -; J gene: TRBJ2-3; D gene: -; CDR3 protein: CASSLWGAGVSDTQYF; CDR3 DNA: TGCGCCAGCAGCTTGTGGGGGGCGGGAGTTTCGGATACGCAGTATTTT
V gene: TRBV9; clone size: -; J gene: TRBJ2-1; D gene: TRBD2; CDR3 protein: CASSVDGLAGVNEQFF; CDR3 DNA: TGTGCCAGCAGCGTAGACGGGTTAGCGGGAGTCAATGAGCAGTTCTTC
V gene: TRBV27; clone size: -; J gene: TRBJ2-7; D gene: TRBD2; CDR3 protein: CASSTGLAGGPRWEQYF; CDR3 DNA: TGTGCCAGCAGTACGGGACTAGCGGGAGGGCCAAGATGGGAGCAGTACTTC
V gene: TRBV9; clone size: -; J gene: TRBJ1-2; D gene: TRBD1; CDR3 protein: CASSVEDRGLFGYTF; CDR3 DNA: TGTGCCAGCAGCGTAGAGGACAGGGGGCTCTTCGGCTACACCTTC
V gene: TRBV19; clone size: -; J gene: TRBJ2-7; D gene: -; CDR3 protein: CASSIDSSYEQYF; CDR3 DNA: TGTGCCAGTAGTATTGACAGCTCCTACGAGCAGTACTTC
V gene: TRBV11-2; clone size: once; J gene: TRBJ2-1; D gene: -; CDR3 protein: CASSSLAEGDSEQFF; CDR3 DNA: TGTGCCAGCAGCTCCCTAGCGGAGGGGGATTCTGAGCAGTTCTTC
V gene: TRBV6-5; clone size: -; J gene: TRBJ1-2; D gene: -; CDR3 protein: CASSYSENYGYTF; CDR3 DNA: TGTGCCAGCAGTTACTCGGAGAACTATGGCTACACCTTC
V gene: TRBV6-5; clone size: -; J gene: TRBJ1-4; D gene: -; CDR3 protein: CASGRGALANEKLFF; CDR3 DNA: TGTGCCAGCGGGAGGGGCGCTTTGGCTAATGAAAAACTGTTTTTT
V gene: TRBV27; clone size: -; J gene: TRBJ2-7; D gene: TRBD2; CDR3 protein: CASSFLTSGRTYEQYF; CDR3 DNA: TGTGCCAGCAGTTTTTTGACTAGCGGGAGAACCTACGAGCAGTACTTC
V gene: TRBV4-1; clone size: -; J gene: TRBJ2-1; D gene: TRBD2; CDR3 protein: CASSQDPSYSGRSYNEQFF; CDR3 DNA: TGCGCCAGCAGCCAAGACCCGTCTTATAGCGGGAGATCCTACAATGAGCAGTTCTTC
V gene: TRBV19; clone size: once; J gene: TRBJ1-6; D gene: TRBD1; CDR3 protein: CASSRDRANSPLHF; CDR3 DNA: TGTGCCAGTAGCCGGGACAGGGCTAATTCACCCCTCCACTTT
V gene: TRBV2; clone size: -; J gene: TRBJ1-2; D gene: -; CDR3 protein: CASSVTGPSGYTF; CDR3 DNA: TGTGCCAGCAGTGTGACAGGACCAAGTGGCTACACCTTC
V gene: TRBV19; clone size: -; J gene: TRBJ2-7; D gene: -; CDR3 protein: CASRSPYYEQYF; CDR3 DNA: TGTGCCAGCCGATCCCCCTATTACGAGCAGTACTTC
V gene: TRBV2; clone size: -; J gene: TRBJ2-7; D gene: TRBD1; CDR3 protein: CASTQGQGGYEQYF; CDR3 DNA: TGTGCCAGCACCCAAGGACAGGGTGGATACGAGCAGTACTTC
V gene: TRBV18; clone size: -; J gene: TRBJ2-7; D gene: TRBD2; CDR3 protein: CASSPAGGEQYF; CDR3 DNA: TGTGCCAGCTCACCGGCGGGGGGGGAGCAGTACTTC
V gene: TRBV29-1; clone size: -; J gene: TRBJ2-1; D gene: TRBD1; CDR3 protein: CSVEDRGTGFNEQFF; CDR3 DNA: TGCAGCGTTGAAGATCGAGGGACAGGGTTCAATGAGCAGTTCTTC
V gene: TRBV6-6; clone size: -; J gene: TRBJ2-3; D gene: -; CDR3 protein: CASSAKAPGTDMQYF; CDR3 DNA: TGTGCCAGCAGCGCTAAGGCGCCTGGCACAGATATGCAGTATTTT
V gene: TRBV18; clone size: -; J gene: TRBJ2-2; D gene: -; CDR3 protein: CASSPTGTGELFF; CDR3 DNA: TGTGCCAGCTCACCAACGGGGACCGGGGAGCTGTTTTTT
V gene: TRBV7-6; clone size: -; J gene: TRBJ2-5; D gene: TRBD1; CDR3 protein: CASSLGGQGIVETQYF; CDR3 DNA: TGTGCCAGCAGCTTAGGGGGACAGGGTATTGTAGAGACCCAGTACTTC
V gene: TRBV2; clone size: -; J gene: TRBJ2-5; D gene: -; CDR3 protein: CARRAQETQYF; CDR3 DNA: TGTGCCAGGCGGGCGCAGGAGACCCAGTACTTC
V gene: TRBV7-9; clone size: -; J gene: TRBJ2-1; D gene: -; CDR3 protein: CASSQTSLAAGVDEQFF; CDR3 DNA: TGTGCCAGCAGCCAGACATCTCTAGCAGCGGGCGTCGATGAGCAGTTCTTC
V gene: TRBV4-3; clone size: once; J gene: TRBJ2-7; D gene: -; CDR3 protein: CASSQVAGGSYEQYF; CDR3 DNA: TGCGCCAGCAGCCAAGTGGCAGGTGGCTCCTACGAGCAGTACTTC
V gene: TRBV5-5; clone size: -; J gene: TRBJ1-1; D gene: TRBD1; CDR3 protein: CASSLGTGGNTEAFF; CDR3 DNA: TGTGCCAGCAGCTTGGGGACAGGGGGGAACACTGAAGCTTTCTTT
V gene: TRBV6-5; clone size: -; J gene: TRBJ1-2; D gene: -; CDR3 protein: CASSYRGGSYGYTF; CDR3 DNA: TGTGCCAGCAGTTACAGGGGGGGTAGCTATGGCTACACCTTC
V gene: TRBV7-8; clone size: -; J gene: TRBJ2-1; D gene: -; CDR3 protein: CASSSSVEQFF; CDR3 DNA: TGTGCCAGCAGCTCTTCGGTTGAGCAGTTCTTC
V gene: TRBV19; clone size: -; J gene: TRBJ2-1; D gene: TRBD1; CDR3 protein: CASSGQGAHEQFF; CDR3 DNA: TGTGCCAGTAGTGGTCAGGGGGCCCATGAGCAGTTCTTC
V gene: TRBV25-1; clone size: -; J gene: TRBJ2-1; D gene: TRBD1; CDR3 protein: CASRGTGWTNEQFF; CDR3 DNA: TGTGCCAGCAGAGGGACAGGGTGGACCAATGAGCAGTTCTTC